This T cell receptor (beta chain) derives from a study of vaccination and CD4 T cells after COVID-19 (dated by TCRdb to between 2020 and 2023). Regarding the study in general: Every convalescent patient had a positive nasal swab PCR test for SARS-CoV-2, with mild disease in roughly nine patients and severe disease in one. Six males and four females were included in the convalescent cohort, with two Hispanic individuals, seven Caucasians, two Asians and one multiracial person represented. Control cultures used a CEFX viral epitope pool as positive control, an HIV-1 Nef peptide pool as negative control, or no peptide. In around 9 COVID-19 convalescent patients and a handful of infection-naive healthy vaccine recipients, researchers compared the spike-specific CD4+ TCR repertoire from before mRNA vaccination with the repertoire from after. Participants got two doses of the Pfizer-BioNTech BNT162b2 vaccine (n=8) or two doses of the Moderna mRNA-1273 vaccine (n=2). The cultures were stimulated with overlapping spike peptide pools from SARS-CoV-2 and from the common cold coronaviruses HCoV-NL63, HCoV-OC43 and HCoV-229E. Post-vaccine blood samples were collected a median of 72 days after the second vaccine dose, ranging from roughly 13 to 250 days. Post-COVID blood samples from convalescent patients were collected a median of roughly 100 days after diagnosis, with a range of roughly 30 to 161 days.

To note about this clonotype: What this receptor recognizes is not known. Within one base of it there is no much larger clone, and no base qualities were kept.

Libraries were built with PCR. At the Johns Hopkins FTIC core, DNA from the cultured CD4+ T cells underwent TCR sequencing with the Oncomine TCR Beta short-read assay. The QIAamp micro DNA kit was used to extract genomic DNA from the cultured CD4+ T cells. Oncomine TCR Beta libraries from cultured CD4+ T cells were pooled using unique dual indexes and sequenced on an Illumina iSeq 100. For the original study's pipeline: Non-productive sequences were filtered out, and CDR3s that did not start with C, did not end with F or W, or were shorter than 7 amino acids were discarded. The MANAFEST web application identified antigen-specific clonotypes by comparing peptide-stimulated wells against reference wells and other culture wells. To be called positive, a clone needed an FDR below 0.05, an odds ratio above 5, and a productive frequency above 0.1% in at least two of three replicate wells. A clonotype was classed as cross-reactive if the clonotype showed significant expansion both in SARS-CoV-2 spike wells and in at least one common cold coronavirus spike condition. Similarity between CDR3 sequences was evaluated in R version 3.6.1 using Levenshtein distances (stringdist) and unrooted phylogenetic trees (ape). Through fastp at Q25 and MiXCR, TCRdb rebuilt clones from the public reads, retaining in-frame beta chains. Under each unique CDR3 protein, matching rows form one entry showing the most common genes and DNA. The V and J calls and clone size come from TCRdb's table, not from the authors' own analysis. In this sample the table shows 9,500 to 15,000 distinct CDR3 sequences, about 50% of which occur a single time. The top ten hold 33% of the sample.

The research as a whole found: Among the post-vaccine SARS-CoV-2-reactive clones in convalescent patients, a median around 90% showed up only after vaccination, which suggests vaccine-specific priming. The median number of SARS-CoV-2-reactive clonotypes rose from 21 after infection to around 40 after vaccination, but the change was not significant. Of the vaccine-specific clones found in convalescent patients, nearly all (304 of 307) were mono-reactive for SARS-CoV-2 spike instead of being cross-reactive with common cold coronaviruses. The number of convalescent patients in the study was relatively small, and the study did not examine early timepoints following natural infection.

Trimming leaves V shorter by 3 bases and J shorter by 9 bases, with the junction holding 6 bases beyond the gene matches. Inclusive of the bounding cysteine and phenylalanine, the CDR3 is 14 residues long. Only the CDR3 DNA is retained, 42 bases long and in frame from the first base. This specimen's treatment or condition label, per the study, means: approximately nine-day PBMC culture with coronavirus spike peptide pools or control peptides (ViraFEST assay). To expand antigen-specific T cells with peptide pools and then pick out the expanded clonotypes through TCR sequencing, the study relied on the ViraFEST assay. Positive SARS-CoV-2 PCR tests in the convalescent patients dated from March to December 2020, before Alpha, Beta and Delta variants emerged in the United States. Each well held about 1.8 million PBMCs cultured with roughly 9.2 ug/ml peptide pools in IMDM containing 5% human AB serum and roughly 10 IU/ml IL-2. Half of the culture medium was replaced with fresh IL-2-containing medium on days 3 and 7. After less than 12 days of culture, CD4+ T cells were isolated by negative selection using the EasySep CD4+ T cell isolation kit. PBMCs were separated from whole blood using Ficoll-Paque Plus gradient centrifugation and then either used fresh or cryopreserved at -140C. Culture conditions were generally each tested in triplicate wells.

The sample taken for sequencing was CD4+ T cells from blood, cultured in vitro. The chain is made from TRBV12-3 or TRBV12-4 and TRBJ2-7, and 12 junctional nucleotides match TRBD2. The TCR was taken from a human donor who had recovered from COVID-19. The nucleotide sequence is TGTGCCAGCAGTTTGACTAGCGGGAGTGTAGGGCAGTACTTC. It encodes CASSLTSGSVGQYF.